This is a list of T cell receptor beta chains from one sample in a study of T cell repertoires in cytomegalovirus infection. No cognate antigen is known for these TCRs. MiXCR, applied by TCRdb to the reads, yields one record per CDR3 protein. The sample lists about a million distinct CDR3 sequences, roughly 31% occurring once. The source material was cultured CD8+ T cells from PBMCs, sampled from culture after CMV antigen stimulation. Receptors were obtained from a human donor in good health (CMV status not recorded). Some clones in this sample may be carry-over from other donors' samples. The CDR3 runs from the conserved cysteine through the conserved F or W. The order of the fields is D gene, clone size, J gene, V gene, CDR3 protein, CDR3 DNA. D genes are given only for firm matches. Clone size is shown for a subset of rows, as once, few, many or a class of expanded clone.

TRBD1,few,TRBJ1-2,TRBV6-1,CATWDREDGYTF,TGTGCCACCTGGGACAGGGAAGATGGCTACACCTTC
TRBD2,NA,TRBJ2-1,TRBV9,CASSDQRGSNEQFF,TGTGCCAGCAGCGACCAGCGGGGGAGCAATGAGCAGTTCTTC
TRBD1,many,TRBJ2-1,TRBV12-3/TRBV12-4,CANGQLGGERNEQFF,TGTGCCAACGGGCAGCTAGGGGGCGAAAGGAATGAGCAGTTCTTC
NA,NA,TRBJ1-1,TRBV19,CASSIVIQAAMNTEAFF,TGTGCCAGTAGTATCGTCATCCAGGCTGCAATGAACACTGAAGCTTTCTTT
NA,once,TRBJ1-1,TRBV6-5,CASTGGANTEAFF,TGTGCCTCTACCGGAGGGGCGAACACTGAAGCTTTCTTT
TRBD1,few,TRBJ2-7,TRBV7-2,CASSRPGQTYEQYF,TGTGCCAGCAGCCGACCGGGACAGACCTACGAGCAGTACTTC
NA,NA,TRBJ2-1,TRBV12-5,CASGQGGVTYNEQFF,TGTGCTAGTGGTCAAGGGGGGGTGACTTACAATGAGCAGTTCTTC
TRBD1,NA,TRBJ2-5,TRBV5-4,CASSLYGQGVQETQYF,TGTGCCAGCAGCTTGTACGGACAGGGGGTTCAAGAGACCCAGTACTTC
TRBD1,few,TRBJ1-5,TRBV19,CASTTGDQPQHF,TGTGCCAGTACGACAGGGGATCAGCCCCAGCATTTT
TRBD1,once,TRBJ2-4,TRBV7-1,CASSSPLGTGKNIQYF,TGTGCCAGCAGCTCCCCATTGGGGACAGGGAAAAACATTCAGTACTTC
TRBD1,NA,TRBJ1-5,TRBV6-2/TRBV6-3,CASSQGAVQPQHF,TGTGCCAGCTCCCAGGGGGCGGTACAGCCCCAGCATTTT
NA,NA,TRBJ2-2,TRBV20-1,CSARDSNRAGELFF,TGCAGTGCTAGGGACAGCAATCGAGCCGGGGAGCTGTTTTTT
NA,NA,TRBJ1-2,TRBV6-6,CASSEGRRGYGYTF,TGTGCCAGCAGTGAGGGACGGAGAGGCTATGGCTACACCTTC
NA,few,TRBJ1-4,TRBV7-6,CASSSRSGEDEKLFF,TGTGCCAGCAGCTCCCGAAGTGGGGAGGATGAAAAACTGTTTTTT
TRBD2,few,TRBJ2-3,TRBV12-3/TRBV12-4,CASSPGTSGEPDTQYF,TGTGCCAGCAGTCCCGGGACTAGCGGGGAACCAGATACGCAGTATTTT
TRBD1,few,TRBJ2-7,TRBV6-5,CASSPGTGNSEQYF,TGTGCCAGCAGTCCCGGGACAGGGAACTCCGAGCAGTACTTC
TRBD2,NA,TRBJ2-1,TRBV12-3/TRBV12-4,CASSLLGTSGGKIYNEQFF,TGTGCCAGCAGTTTGCTTGGGACTAGCGGGGGTAAAATCTACAATGAGCAGTTCTTC
NA,many,TRBJ1-1,TRBV6-1,CASGEQANTEAFF,TGTGCCAGCGGTGAACAGGCGAACACTGAAGCTTTCTTT
NA,many,TRBJ2-6,TRBV12-3/TRBV12-4,CASSFGAIYSGANVLTF,TGTGCCAGCAGTTTCGGGGCAATTTACTCTGGGGCCAACGTCCTGACTTTC
NA,many,TRBJ2-2,TRBV7-2,CASSLREDTGELFF,TGTGCCAGCAGTTTAAGAGAGGACACCGGGGAGCTGTTTTTT
NA,many,TRBJ1-2,TRBV7-2,CASSLGGAAIYGYTF,TGTGCCAGCAGCTTGGGTGGGGCCGCTATCTATGGCTACACCTTC
TRBD1,NA,TRBJ2-1,TRBV13,CASSLGRGTGPYNEQFF,TGTGCCAGCAGCTTAGGCCGTGGGACAGGGCCTTACAATGAGCAGTTCTTC
TRBD2,NA,TRBJ2-1,TRBV7-9,CASSPRRVAGTFYNEQFF,TGTGCCAGCAGCCCCCGACGGGTAGCGGGGACCTTTTACAATGAGCAGTTCTTC
TRBD2,NA,TRBJ2-7,TRBV7-6,CASSFLGGGGEQYF,TGTGCCAGCAGCTTCTTAGGCGGGGGTGGTGAGCAGTACTTC
NA,NA,TRBJ1-1,TRBV7-9,CASSLRGFGAFF,TGTGCCAGCAGCTTGCGTGGGTTTGGAGCTTTCTTT
NA,few,TRBJ1-3,TRBV15,CATSRPREAGNTIYF,TGTGCCACCAGCAGACCCAGGGAAGCTGGAAACACCATATATTTT
NA,few,TRBJ1-5,TRBV12-3/TRBV12-4,CASRKEGGYSNQPQHF,TGTGCCAGCAGGAAAGAGGGGGGTTATAGCAATCAGCCCCAGCATTTT
TRBD1,few,TRBJ1-5,TRBV6-1,CASRRQGYQPQHF,TGTGCCAGCAGACGACAGGGATATCAGCCCCAGCATTTT
NA,NA,TRBJ1-1,TRBV6-4,CASSDGERSSIKAFF,TGTGCCAGCAGTGACGGGGAAAGGTCGTCCATTAAAGCTTTCTTT
NA,many,TRBJ1-1,TRBV7-2,CASSLVTGTGPNTEAFF,TGTGCCAGCAGCTTAGTTACGGGGACGGGCCCGAACACTGAAGCTTTCTTT
TRBD1,few,TRBJ1-2,TRBV6-2/TRBV6-3,CASSYSKYRGDYGYTF,TGTGCCAGCAGTTACTCGAAGTACAGGGGAGACTATGGCTACACCTTC
NA,once,TRBJ2-3,TRBV9,CASSVERKRGTDTQYF,TGTGCCAGCAGCGTAGAGAGGAAGCGGGGCACAGATACGCAGTATTTT
NA,few,TRBJ2-1,TRBV7-9,CASEVGTGAFF,NA
NA,many,TRBJ1-5,TRBV4-1,CASSQGAQPQHF,TGCGCCAGCAGCCAAGGGGCTCAGCCCCAGCATTTT
TRBD2,NA,TRBJ2-5,TRBV5-4,CASRQAGEETQYF,TGTGCCAGCAGGCAAGCGGGGGAAGAGACCCAGTACTTC
NA,NA,TRBJ2-5,TRBV29-1,CSARIGGPETQYF,TGCAGCGCTAGAATCGGTGGCCCTGAGACCCAGTACTTC
NA,few,TRBJ2-1,TRBV6-1,CASRKFNPDNEQFF,TGTGCCAGCAGGAAATTTAACCCGGACAATGAGCAGTTCTTC
NA,few,TRBJ1-1,TRBV9,CASSVEGRQNTEAFF,TGTGCCAGCAGCGTAGAGGGCAGGCAGAACACTGAAGCTTTCTTT
NA,many,TRBJ2-2,TRBV7-9,CASSSHWNTGELFF,TGTGCCAGCAGCTCTCACTGGAACACCGGGGAGCTGTTTTTT
NA,NA,TRBJ1-5,TRBV15,CATSRGDSNQPQHF,TGTGCCACCAGCAGAGGAGATAGCAATCAGCCCCAGCATTTT
NA,many,TRBJ1-2,TRBV6-1,CASSESHFYGYTF,TGTGCCAGCAGTGAATCACACTTCTATGGCTACACCTTC
NA,NA,TRBJ2-1,TRBV27,CASSWGVYNEQFF,TGTGCCAGCTCCTGGGGGGTCTACAATGAGCAGTTCTTC
TRBD2,few,TRBJ2-2,TRBV7-9,CASSFLAGGKNTGELFF,TGTGCCAGCAGCTTTCTAGCGGGGGGCAAGAACACCGGGGAGCTGTTTTTT
TRBD1,many,TRBJ1-1,TRBV12-5,CASGSLTGVFNTEAFF,TGTGCTAGTGGTTCCCTCACAGGGGTCTTTAACACTGAAGCTTTCTTT
NA,few,TRBJ1-1,TRBV5-1,CASSLDRERTNTEAFF,TGCGCCAGCAGCTTGGACAGGGAGAGGACGAACACTGAAGCTTTCTTT
NA,NA,TRBJ2-2,TRBV12-5,CASGLVIRNTGELFF,TGTGCTAGTGGCTTGGTGATTAGAAACACCGGGGAGCTGTTTTTT
TRBD1,NA,TRBJ1-2,TRBV3-1,CASSQVPTGDPYGYTF,TGTGCCAGCAGCCAAGTTCCGACAGGGGACCCTTATGGCTACACCTTC
TRBD2,many,TRBJ2-1,TRBV5-4,CASSSSLAGGLGNEQFF,TGTGCCAGCAGCTCGTCACTAGCGGGGGGGCTCGGGAATGAGCAGTTCTTC
NA,NA,TRBJ2-7,TRBV2,CASSEDEGGSSYEQYF,TGTGCCAGCAGTGAAGACGAGGGGGGTAGCTCCTACGAGCAGTACTTC
NA,few,TRBJ1-4,TRBV7-8,CASSFVGSNEKLFF,TGTGCCAGCAGCTTTGTGGGGTCTAATGAAAAACTGTTTTTT
TRBD2,many,TRBJ2-3,TRBV7-6,CASSPPLGGGATDTQYF,TGTGCCAGCAGCCCCCCTCTGGGCGGGGGGGCAACAGATACGCAGTATTTT
NA,NA,TRBJ2-1,TRBV19,CASSIWIGAEQFF,TGTGCCAGTAGTATATGGATAGGGGCTGAGCAGTTCTTC
TRBD1,NA,TRBJ2-4,TRBV11-2,CASSLGQGRNIQYF,TGTGCCAGCAGCTTAGGACAGGGGCGAAACATTCAGTACTTC
TRBD1,many,TRBJ1-2,TRBV6-5,CASSYRAPKGQGPTGYGYTF,TGTGCCAGCAGTTACCGAGCGCCGAAGGGACAGGGACCCACGGGTTATGGCTACACCTTC